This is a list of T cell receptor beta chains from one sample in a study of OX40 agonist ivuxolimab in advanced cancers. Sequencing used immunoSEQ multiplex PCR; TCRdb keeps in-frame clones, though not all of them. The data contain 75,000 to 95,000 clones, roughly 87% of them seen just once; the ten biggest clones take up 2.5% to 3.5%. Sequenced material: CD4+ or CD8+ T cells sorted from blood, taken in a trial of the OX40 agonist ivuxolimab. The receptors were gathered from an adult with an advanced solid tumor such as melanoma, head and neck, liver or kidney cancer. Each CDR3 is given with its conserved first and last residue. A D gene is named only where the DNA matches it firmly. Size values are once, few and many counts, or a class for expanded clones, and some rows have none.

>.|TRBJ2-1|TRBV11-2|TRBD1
CASSLIYGTGGSYNEQFF
TGTGCCAGCAGCTTAATTTATGGGACAGGGGGCTCCTACAATGAGCAGTTCTTC
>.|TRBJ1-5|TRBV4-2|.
CASSPLGETASNQPQHF
TGTGCCAGCAGCCCGCTCGGGGAAACGGCTAGCAATCAGCCCCAGCATTTT
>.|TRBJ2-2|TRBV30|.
CAWSFAGELFF
TGTGCCTGGAGCTTCGCCGGGGAGCTGTTTTTT
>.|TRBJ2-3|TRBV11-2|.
CASSHPNGTQYF
TGTGCCAGCAGCCACCCTAATGGTACGCAGTATTTT
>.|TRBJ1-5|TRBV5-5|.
CASSSRVEQPQHF
TGTGCCAGCAGCTCCCGTGTTGAACAGCCCCAGCATTTT
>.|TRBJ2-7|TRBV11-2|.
CASSRPGQTYEQYF
TGTGCCAGCAGCCGCCCCGGCCAGACCTACGAGCAGTACTTC
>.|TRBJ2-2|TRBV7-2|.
CASSLFIPGRRRNTGELFF
TGTGCCAGCAGCTTATTCATTCCGGGACGGCGGAGGAACACCGGGGAGCTGTTTTTT
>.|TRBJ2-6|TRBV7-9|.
CASSPTLSGANVLTF
TGTGCCAGCAGCCCAACCTTATCTGGGGCCAACGTCCTGACTTTC
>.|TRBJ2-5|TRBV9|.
CASSVERLWVAPETQYF
TGTGCCAGCAGCGTAGAGAGGTTGTGGGTAGCACCAGAGACCCAGTACTTC
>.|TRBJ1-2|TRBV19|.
CASSIDLTARYGYTF
TGTGCCAGTAGTATAGATCTTACCGCTCGGTATGGCTACACCTTC
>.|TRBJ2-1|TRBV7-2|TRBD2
CASSPGTSGGVEQFF
TGTGCCAGCAGCCCAGGGACTAGCGGGGGAGTCGAGCAGTTCTTC
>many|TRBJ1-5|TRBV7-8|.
CASSAGTGWPQHF
TGTGCCAGCAGCGCCGGGACCGGCTGGCCCCAGCATTTT
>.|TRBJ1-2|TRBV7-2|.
CASSLGVGGRSTDGYTF
TGTGCCAGCAGCTTAGGTGTGGGGGGACGGTCAACGGATGGCTACACCTTC
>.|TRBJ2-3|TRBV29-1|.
CSVNKGGGEQYF
TGCAGCGTCAATAAAGGCGGAGGGGAACAGTATTTT
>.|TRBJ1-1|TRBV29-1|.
CSVGEQLNTEAFF
TGCAGCGTTGGTGAGCAATTGAACACTGAAGCTTTCTTT
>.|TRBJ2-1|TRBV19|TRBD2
CASSMRGRGDNEQFF
TGTGCCAGTAGTATGCGGGGGAGAGGGGACAATGAGCAGTTCTTC
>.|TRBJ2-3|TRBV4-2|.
CASSQEEVRRLDTQYF
TGTGCCAGCAGCCAAGAGGAAGTTAGGCGGCTAGATACGCAGTATTTT
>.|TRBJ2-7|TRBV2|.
CASRLTTLEQYF
TGTGCCAGCCGCCTGACAACCCTCGAGCAGTACTTC
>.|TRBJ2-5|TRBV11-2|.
CASNLWGETQYF
TGTGCCAGCAACTTATGGGGAGAGACCCAGTACTTC
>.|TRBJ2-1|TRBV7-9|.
CASSPREGILFF
TGTGCCAGCAGCCCCCGTGAAGGAATACTGTTCTTC
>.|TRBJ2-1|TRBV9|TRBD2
CASKSGTSGSHNEQFF
TGTGCCAGTAAATCGGGGACTAGCGGGAGCCACAATGAGCAGTTCTTC
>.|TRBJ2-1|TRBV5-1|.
CASSLSRTTPYNEQFF
TGCGCCAGCAGCTTGAGCAGGACCACACCCTACAATGAGCAGTTCTTC
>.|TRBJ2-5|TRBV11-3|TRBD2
CASSPTSGAARQYF
TGTGCCAGCAGCCCTACTAGCGGGGCGGCCCGGCAGTACTTC
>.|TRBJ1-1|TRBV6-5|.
CASSYSEQKNTEAFF
TGTGCCAGCAGTTACTCCGAACAGAAGAACACTGAAGCTTTCTTT
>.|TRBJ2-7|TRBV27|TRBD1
CASSLGFARTGVVEQYF
TGTGCCAGCAGTTTAGGTTTTGCCAGGACAGGGGTGGTCGAGCAGTACTTC
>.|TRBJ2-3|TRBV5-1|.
CASSFEKSTDTQYF
TGCGCCAGCAGCTTTGAAAAGTCAACAGATACGCAGTATTTT
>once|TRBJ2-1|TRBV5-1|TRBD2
CASSLAGTSGGNEQFF
TGCGCCAGCAGCTTGGCCGGGACTAGCGGAGGGAATGAGCAGTTCTTC
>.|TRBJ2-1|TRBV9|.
CASSGWGGRIHEQFF
TGTGCCAGCAGCGGCTGGGGGGGCCGGATTCATGAGCAGTTCTTC
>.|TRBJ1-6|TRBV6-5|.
CASSYPGVRSPLHF
TGTGCCAGCAGTTACCCAGGGGTTCGTTCACCCCTCCACTTT
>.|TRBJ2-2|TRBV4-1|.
CASSQEPTGELFF
TGCGCCAGCAGCCAAGAACCTACCGGGGAGCTGTTTTTT
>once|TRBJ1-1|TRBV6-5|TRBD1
CASSSGQGNFQAFF
TGTGCCAGCAGTTCCGGACAGGGTAATTTTCAGGCTTTCTTT
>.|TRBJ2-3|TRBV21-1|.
CASGPLGRDTQYF
TGTGCCAGCGGTCCCCTGGGGCGAGATACGCAGTATTTT
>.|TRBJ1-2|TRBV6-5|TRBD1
CASSSTGRGYTF
TGTGCCAGCAGCTCGACAGGGCGCGGCTACACCTTC
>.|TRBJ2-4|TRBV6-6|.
CASSYSEGNIQYF
TGTGCCAGCAGTTACTCGGAGGGAAACATTCAGTACTTC
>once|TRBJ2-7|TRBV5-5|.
CASILRGYEQYF
TGTGCCAGCATCCTCCGCGGCTACGAGCAGTACTTC
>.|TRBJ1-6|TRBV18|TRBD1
CASSRTGNSPLHF
TGTGCCAGCTCAAGGACAGGGAATTCACCCCTCCACTTT
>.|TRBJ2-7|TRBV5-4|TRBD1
CASSSTGGPYEQYF
TGTGCCAGCAGCTCGACAGGGGGCCCCTACGAGCAGTACTTC
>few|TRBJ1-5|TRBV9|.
CASSLLYSNQPQHF
TGTGCCAGCAGCCTACTTTATAGCAATCAGCCCCAGCATTTT
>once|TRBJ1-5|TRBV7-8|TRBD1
CASSLYQDRGQPQHF
TGTGCCAGCAGCTTATATCAGGACAGGGGGCAGCCCCAGCATTTT
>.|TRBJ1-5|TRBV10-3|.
CAIRTDSNQPQHF
TGTGCCATAAGAACAGATAGCAATCAGCCCCAGCATTTT
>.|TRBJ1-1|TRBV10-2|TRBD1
CATQGGTEAFF
TGCGCCACTCAGGGGGGCACTGAAGCTTTCTTT
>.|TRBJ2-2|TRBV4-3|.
CASSQGGGTTGELFF
TGCGCCAGCAGCCAAGGAGGCGGAACAACCGGGGAGCTGTTTTTT